Presented here are 10 T cell receptor beta chains from one specimen sequenced in a study of technical replicates of blood from several donors. This table comes from immunoSEQ multiplex PCR, and its TCRdb copy is limited to in-frame clones, with some not included. The table has over 90,000 clones, around 95% seen once. Specimen: T cells isolated from PBMCs. The receptors were gathered from a human donor in good health.

As DNA, the CDR3 is TGTGCCAGCAGGCGGATCCTGAACACCGGGGAGCTGTTTTTT. Translation: CASRRILNTGELFF. V and J are TRBV27 and TRBJ2-2; D not resolved. The germline V gene encodes CDR1 MNHEY and CDR2 SMNVEV (reference sequence). V was shortened by 6 bases and J by 1 base, with 9 bases between the two germline ends. The length of the CDR3 is 14 residues.

The V gene is TRBV5-5, the J gene TRBJ2-1, with 9 positions matching TRBD1. The CDR3 is 12 residues long. Germline loops: CDR1 SGHKS, CDR2 YYEKEE (reference sequence). V lost 3 bases and J lost 8; bases outside the gene matches: 0. The CDR3 DNA reads TGTGCCAGCAGCTGGACAGGGGATGAGCAGTTCTTC. Translating it yields CASSWTGDEQFF. Combining the CDR3 with reference TRBV5-5 and TRBJ2-1 gives the whole variable domain DAGVTQSPTHLIKTRGQQVTLRCSPISGHKSVSWYQQVLGQGPQFIFQYYEKEERGRGNFPDRFSARQFPNYSSELNVNALLLGDSALYLCASSWTGDEQFFGPGTRLTVL.

The chain employs TRBV7-9 and TRBJ1-2; TRBD1 aligns across 7 bases. Trimming cost V 3 bases and J 4 bases; bases outside gene matches: 11. The germline V gene has CDR1 SEHNR and CDR2 FQNEAQ (reference sequence). The CDR3 has 16 residues. Here the CDR3 reads CASSFSEVQGRYGYTF. The CDR3 DNA is TGTGCCAGCAGCTTTTCGGAGGTACAGGGGCGCTATGGCTACACCTTC. The full variable domain, in which reference TRBV7-9 and TRBJ1-2 provide the parts outside the CDR3, is DTGVSQNPRHKITKRGQNVTFRCDPISEHNRLYWYRQTLGQGPEFLTYFQNEAQLEKSRLLSDRFSAERPKGSFSTLEIQRTEQGDSAMYLCASSFSEVQGRYGYTFGSGTRLTVV.

The chain combines TRBV2 with TRBJ1-1, with 7 bases aligning to TRBD1. Looked up from germline, CDR1 is SNHLY and CDR2 is FYNNEI. The ends lost 4 bases at V and 1 base at J; junction bases unmatched: 0. The CDR3 consists of 13 residues. CDR3 in DNA: TGTGCCAGCAGTGGACAGGGGAACACTGAAGCTTTCTTT. As protein: CASSGQGNTEAFF.

The rearrangement links TRBV21-1 to TRBJ1-5. TRBV21-1 is marked as a pseudogene. This CDR3 is built from 14 residues. Written as DNA, the CDR3 is TGTGCCATCCGTAGCCCAGCCTTTAATCAGCCCCAGCATTTT. It is translated as CAIRSPAFNQPQHF.

This chain joins TRBV15 and TRBJ2-7; D remains unclear. This CDR3 region has 15 residues. V lost 5 bases, J lost 0 bases, and 14 bases lay in between. Germline V gene lookup returns CDR1 LNHNV and CDR2 YYDKDF (reference sequence). CDR3 bases: TGTGCCACCAGCGGTACCGGGTCCCGCTCCTACGAGCAGTACTTC. Its protein product is CATSGTGSRSYEQYF.

The chain uses TRBV27 and TRBJ2-7; no reliable D call. Trimming cost V 8 bases and J 0 bases, with 11 bases left between them. This CDR3 has 13 residues. Germline V lookup: CDR1 MNHEY, CDR2 SMNVEV (reference sequence). The CDR3, as DNA: TGTGCCAGCTCCCAGGAAAACTCCTACGAGCAGTACTTC. It specifies CASSQENSYEQYF.

The chain has TRBV10-3 and TRBJ1-3; 7 bases are a match to TRBD1. The CDR3 extends over 22 amino acids. The V gene end was trimmed by 6 bases and the J gene end by 0 bases; junction bases not matched to a gene: 26. Germline V lookup: CDR1 ENHRY, CDR2 SYGVKD. The CDR3 spells CAIRAHRGRPKIEEDSGNTIYF. The CDR3 region has the DNA TGTGCCATCAGGGCTCACAGGGGACGCCCCAAGATCGAAGAGGACTCTGGAAACACCATATATTTT.

This clone showed up just a few times. This specimen includes other DNA sequences encoding the same CDR3. The chain couples TRBV5-1 to TRBJ1-1; D gene uncertain. The germline CDR1 and CDR2 sequences are SGHRS and YFSETQ. This CDR3 is built from 14 residues. Trimming took 0 bases from V and 1 from J, leaving 7 bases between them. CDR3 residues: CASSLAPGNTEAFF. The CDR3 coding sequence is TGCGCCAGCAGCTTGGCCCCGGGGAACACTGAAGCTTTCTTT.

This chain links TRBV2 with TRBJ1-2; D may be TRBD1 (6 bases). The length of the CDR3 is 13 residues. Germline CDR1 and CDR2: SNHLY and FYNNEI. V lost 7 bases to trimming and J lost 4 bases, with 13 bases between them. Here the CDR3 reads CASKGEGLYGYTF. The CDR3 DNA is TGTGCCAGCAAGGGGGAGGGACTCTATGGCTACACCTTC.